This TCR beta chain was sequenced for a study of cytomegalovirus exposure and HLA in healthy donors. The PCR ran on 60 Vbeta and 13 Jbeta primers. Method: immunoSEQ multiplex PCR; TCRdb's copy keeps in-frame clones and lacks some. The table has around 170,000 clones, approximately 75% seen once. Sequenced: PBMCs. The receptor was derived from a girl aged 10 to 17 in good health and CMV-seronegative.

The CDR3 loop is CASSLRGRSTGELFF. As DNA, the CDR3 is TGTGCCAGCTCACTCAGGGGGCGTAGCACCGGGGAGCTGTTTTTT. The V gene is TRBV18, the J gene TRBJ2-2; TRBD1 matches 8 bases. The CDR3 is 15 amino acids. CDR1 and CDR2 from the germline V gene are KGHSH and LQKENI. Trimming removed 4 bases from V and 4 bases from J; junction bases left unmatched: 5. Together with reference TRBV18 and TRBJ2-2, the CDR3 gives the full variable domain: NAGVMQNPRHLVRRRGQEARLRCSPMKGHSHVYWYRQLPEEGLKFMVYLQKENIIDESGMPKERFSAEFPKEGPSILRIQQVVRGDSAAYFCASSLRGRSTGELFFGEGSRLTVL.